This TCR beta chain was retrieved from a study of beta chain features in type 1 diabetes. Study-wide context: In age, gender and cell yields, patients were similar to healthy donors. Study-level results: Among patients with Type 1 diabetes, TCRB CDR3s were moderately but significantly shorter in every one of the four CD4+ subsets. Within patients, naive, central memory and Treg TCRB repertoires seemed more similar than within healthy donors.

This clone has only a few counts. Its antigen is undetermined. CDR1 SGDLS and CDR2 YYNGEE come from the germline V gene. The CDR3 extends over 15 amino acids. Trimming at V came to 7 bases and at J to 3 bases, leaving 10 bases not matched to a gene. Expressed TCRB transcripts were sequenced, since all the RNA that had been isolated was reverse transcribed. Produced via immunoSEQ multiplex PCR; TCRdb's table is partial and in-frame only. The table shows some 160,000 clones, with 8.5% to 10% occurring only once. The chain is built from TRBV9 and TRBJ2-7; 10 nucleotides match TRBD2. The source is a woman in her 30s with type 1 diabetes. Material for sequencing was central memory CD4+ T cells from blood. The CDR3 nucleotides are TGTGCCAGCCAGCGGGGGGGGGAGGGTAACTACGAGCAGTACTTC. Translation: CASQRGGEGNYEQYF.